This T cell receptor (beta chain) stems from a study of T cell responses to AZD1222 COVID-19 vaccine. Study-wide findings and caveats: In a largely white British group with more females than males, clonal diversity was possibly underestimated. Baseline seropositivity occurred in only a handful of AZD1222 recipients. Sampled repertoires all dated from after the peak T cell response.

Sequencing was performed with immunoSEQ multiplex PCR; in TCRdb, only in-frame clones are kept and a portion is missing. The table shows 130,000 or so clones, with 85% to 95% occurring only once. Trimming removed 5 bases at V and 4 bases at J, with 14 bases between. CDR1 and CDR2 (germline): SQVTM, ANQGSEA. The CDR3 runs 13 residues. Remarks on this clone: Its antigen is unknown.

The receptor was derived from an adult in good health. Sequences were derived from peripheral blood, sampled on day 0 of AZD1222 vaccination. This chain joins TRBV29-1 and TRBJ2-5; TRBD1 is a possible D gene (5 bases). The DNA of the CDR3 is TGCAGCGTTCCCCCGGCTGACAGAGAGACCCAGTACTTC. This codes for CSVPPADRETQYF.